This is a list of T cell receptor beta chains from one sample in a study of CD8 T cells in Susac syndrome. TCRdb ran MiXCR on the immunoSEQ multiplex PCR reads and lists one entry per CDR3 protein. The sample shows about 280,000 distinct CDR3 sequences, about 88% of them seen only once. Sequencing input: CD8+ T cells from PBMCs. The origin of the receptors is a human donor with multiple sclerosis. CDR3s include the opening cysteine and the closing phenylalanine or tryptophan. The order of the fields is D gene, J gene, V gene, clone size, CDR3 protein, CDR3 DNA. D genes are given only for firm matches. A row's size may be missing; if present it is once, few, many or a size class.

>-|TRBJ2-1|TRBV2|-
CAHGESRNEQFF
TGTGCCCACGGGGAGTCTAGAAATGAGCAGTTCTTC
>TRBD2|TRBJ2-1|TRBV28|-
CASSSLGLAGYNEQFF
TGTGCCAGCAGTAGCCTGGGACTAGCGGGATACAATGAGCAGTTCTTC
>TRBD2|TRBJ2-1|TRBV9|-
CASSLRVSGIYNEQFF
TGTGCCAGCAGCCTTCGCGTAAGCGGGATCTACAATGAGCAGTTCTTC
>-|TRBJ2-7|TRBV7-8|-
CASSTRDGESVEQYF
TGTGCCAGCAGCACCCGGGACGGAGAGTCTGTCGAGCAGTACTTC
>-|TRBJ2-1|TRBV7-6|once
CASSLKYNEQFF
TGTGCCAGCAGCTTAAAGTACAATGAGCAGTTCTTC
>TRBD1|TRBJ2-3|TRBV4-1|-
CASSHPRQGPSTDTQYF
TGCGCCAGCAGCCATCCCCGACAGGGCCCTAGCACAGATACGCAGTATTTT
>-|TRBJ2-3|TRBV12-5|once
CASGLSPRADTQYF
TGTGCTAGTGGTTTGTCCCCAAGGGCAGATACGCAGTATTTT
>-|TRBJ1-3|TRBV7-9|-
CASSLERGTYGNTIYF
TGTGCCAGCAGCTTAGAGCGTGGAACGTACGGAAACACCATATATTTT
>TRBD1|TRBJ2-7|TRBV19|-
CASSITGGEGEQYF
TGTGCCAGTAGTATTACAGGGGGCGAAGGCGAGCAGTACTTC
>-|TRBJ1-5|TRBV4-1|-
CASSQIGGSNQPQHF
TGCGCCAGCAGCCAAATCGGGGGTAGCAATCAGCCCCAGCATTTT
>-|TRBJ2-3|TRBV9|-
CASSALRTSTDTQYF
TGTGCCAGCAGCGCGTTGAGAACTAGCACAGATACGCAGTATTTT
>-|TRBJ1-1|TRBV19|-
CASTGPEAFF
TGTGCCAGTACGGGCCCTGAAGCTTTCTTT
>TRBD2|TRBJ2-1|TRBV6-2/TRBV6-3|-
CASSPQREVYNEQFF
TGTGCCAGCAGCCCCCAGCGGGAGGTTTACAATGAGCAGTTCTTC
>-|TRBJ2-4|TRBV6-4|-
CASSARGSAKNIQYF
TGTGCCAGCAGTGCCCGCGGGTCAGCCAAAAACATTCAGTACTTC
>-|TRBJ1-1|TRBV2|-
CASSGGIEAFF
TGTGCCAGCAGTGGGGGAATTGAAGCTTTCTTT
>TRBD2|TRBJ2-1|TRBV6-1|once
CASSEWGLENNEQFF
TGTGCCAGCAGTGAATGGGGACTAGAGAACAATGAGCAGTTCTTC
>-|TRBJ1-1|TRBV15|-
CATSRPAGKNTEAFF
TGTGCCACCAGTCGTCCGGCAGGGAAGAACACTGAAGCTTTCTTT
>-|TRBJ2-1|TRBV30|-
CAWSLERLNYNEQFF
TGTGCCTGGAGTTTGGAGAGACTAAACTACAATGAGCAGTTCTTC
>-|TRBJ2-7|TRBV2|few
CASLGRSYEQYF
TGTGCCAGCCTCGGCAGATCCTACGAGCAGTACTTC
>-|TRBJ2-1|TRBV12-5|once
CASGLVIGMPSYNEQFF
TGTGCTAGTGGTTTGGTAATAGGGATGCCCTCCTACAATGAGCAGTTCTTC
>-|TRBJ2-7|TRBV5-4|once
CASSLKREISYEQYF
TGTGCCAGCAGCTTAAAACGGGAGATCTCCTACGAGCAGTACTTC
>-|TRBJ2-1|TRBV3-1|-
CASSQDGAGYNEQFF
TGTGCCAGCAGCCAAGACGGAGCGGGCTACAATGAGCAGTTCTTC
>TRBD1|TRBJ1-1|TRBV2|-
CASSEAKGQGNTEAFF
TGTGCCAGCAGTGAAGCGAAGGGACAGGGGAACACTGAAGCTTTCTTT
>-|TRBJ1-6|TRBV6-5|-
CASRLGTMDSPLHF
TGTGCCAGCAGATTGGGGACGATGGATTCACCCCTCCACTTT
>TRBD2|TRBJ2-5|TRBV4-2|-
CASSLSRRREAIQETQYF
TGTGCCAGCAGCCTCTCTCGCCGGCGGGAGGCTATCCAAGAGACCCAGTACTTC
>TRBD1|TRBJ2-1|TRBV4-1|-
CASSQKTGPREQFF
TGCGCCAGCAGCCAGAAGACAGGGCCTCGGGAGCAGTTCTTC
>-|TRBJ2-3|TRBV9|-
CASSGRTPVGPFTSTDTQYF
TGTGCCAGCAGCGGGAGGACTCCTGTGGGGCCCTTTACTAGCACAGATACGCAGTATTTT
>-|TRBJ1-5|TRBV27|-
CASSFRPLGNQPQHF
TGTGCCAGCAGTTTCCGACCTCTTGGCAATCAGCCCCAGCATTTT
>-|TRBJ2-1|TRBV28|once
CASSFPGAGPRQDHYNEQFF
TGTGCCAGCAGTTTCCCGGGTGCGGGGCCGAGACAGGACCACTACAATGAGCAGTTCTTC
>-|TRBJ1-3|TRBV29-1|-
CSVEDPVGEENTIYF
TGCAGCGTTGAAGATCCCGTGGGGGAAGAAAACACCATATATTTT
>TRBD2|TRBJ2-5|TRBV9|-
CASSVEISGRVGETQYF
TGTGCCAGCAGCGTAGAAATTAGCGGGAGGGTAGGAGAGACCCAGTACTTC
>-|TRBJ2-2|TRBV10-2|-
CASTDGNTGELFF
TGCGCCAGCACGGACGGGAACACCGGGGAGCTGTTTTTT
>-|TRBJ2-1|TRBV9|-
CASSGVAWDDEQFF
TGTGCCAGCAGCGGAGTAGCGTGGGATGATGAGCAGTTCTTC
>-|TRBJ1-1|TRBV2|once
CASSEAGKAFF
TGTGCCAGCAGTGAGGCAGGGAAAGCTTTCTTT
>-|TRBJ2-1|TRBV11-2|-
CASSRVQDEQFF
TGTGCCAGCAGCCGAGTCCAGGATGAGCAGTTCTTC
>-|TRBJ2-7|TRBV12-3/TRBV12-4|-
CASTPSEDRYEQYF
TGTGCCAGCACCCCCAGCGAGGATAGGTACGAGCAGTACTTC
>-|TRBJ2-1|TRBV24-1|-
CATSEKGADEQFF
TGTGCCACCAGTGAGAAGGGTGCGGATGAGCAGTTCTTC